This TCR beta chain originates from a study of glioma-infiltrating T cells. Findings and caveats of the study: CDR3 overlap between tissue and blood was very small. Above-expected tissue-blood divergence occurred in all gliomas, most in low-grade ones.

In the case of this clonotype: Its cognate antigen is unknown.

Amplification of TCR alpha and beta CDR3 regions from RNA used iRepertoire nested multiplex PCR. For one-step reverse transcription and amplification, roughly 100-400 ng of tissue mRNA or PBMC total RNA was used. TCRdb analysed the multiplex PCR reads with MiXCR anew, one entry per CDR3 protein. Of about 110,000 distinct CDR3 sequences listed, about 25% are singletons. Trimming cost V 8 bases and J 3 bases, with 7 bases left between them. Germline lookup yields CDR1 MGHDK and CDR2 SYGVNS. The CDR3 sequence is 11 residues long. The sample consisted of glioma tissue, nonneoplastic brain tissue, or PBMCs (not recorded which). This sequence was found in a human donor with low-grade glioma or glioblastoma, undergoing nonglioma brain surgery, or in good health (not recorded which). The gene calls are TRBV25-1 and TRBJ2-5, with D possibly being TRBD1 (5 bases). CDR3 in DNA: TGTGCCAGCGGGGCCAAAGAGACCCAGTACTTC. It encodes CASGAKETQYF.